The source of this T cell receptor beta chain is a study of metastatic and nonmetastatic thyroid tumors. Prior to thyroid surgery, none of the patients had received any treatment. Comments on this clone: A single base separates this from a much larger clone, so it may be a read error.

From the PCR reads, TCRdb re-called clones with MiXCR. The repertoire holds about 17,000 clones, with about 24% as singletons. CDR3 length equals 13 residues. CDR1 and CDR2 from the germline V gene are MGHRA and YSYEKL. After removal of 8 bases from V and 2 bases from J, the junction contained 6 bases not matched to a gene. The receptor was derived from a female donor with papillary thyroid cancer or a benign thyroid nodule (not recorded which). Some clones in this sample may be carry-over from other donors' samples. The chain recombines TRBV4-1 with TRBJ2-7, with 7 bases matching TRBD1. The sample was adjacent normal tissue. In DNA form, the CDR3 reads TGCGCCAGCGGCCCGGGGACAGCCTACGAGCAGTACTTC. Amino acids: CASGPGTAYEQYF.